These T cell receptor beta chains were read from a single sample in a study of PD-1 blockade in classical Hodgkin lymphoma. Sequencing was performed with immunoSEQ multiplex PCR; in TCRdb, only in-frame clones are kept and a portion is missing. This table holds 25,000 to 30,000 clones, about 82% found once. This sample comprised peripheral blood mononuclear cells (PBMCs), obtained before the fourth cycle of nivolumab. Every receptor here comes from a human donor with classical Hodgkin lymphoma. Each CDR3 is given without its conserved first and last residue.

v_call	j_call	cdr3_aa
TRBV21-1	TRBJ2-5	ASSVGQETQY
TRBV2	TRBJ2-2	ASSEFWVGELF
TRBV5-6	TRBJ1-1	ASSSQFVSGSTEAF
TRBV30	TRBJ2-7	AWAPGIPPYEQY
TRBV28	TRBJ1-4	ASSSQNLGKLF
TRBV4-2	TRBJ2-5	ASSHPGLAGDAETQY
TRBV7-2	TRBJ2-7	ASSLGSGTSGSPYEQY
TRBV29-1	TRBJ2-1	SVVYLTGGHEQF
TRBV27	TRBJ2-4	ASSLSRGGLNIQY
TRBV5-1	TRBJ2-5	ASSLSRADQETQY
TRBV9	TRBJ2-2	ASSPKLAGGPGELF
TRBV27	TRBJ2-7	ASSLSRGSSYEQY
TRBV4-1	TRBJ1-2	ASSQDSRSYGYT
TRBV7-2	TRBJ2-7	ASSPDSGRAGEQY
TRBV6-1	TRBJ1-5	ASSSIHRGPQPQH
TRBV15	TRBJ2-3	ATSRAGGTDTQY
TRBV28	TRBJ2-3	ASSPPRAGISGDTQY
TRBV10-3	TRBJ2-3	AIRTDGQTDTQY
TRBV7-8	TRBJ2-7	ASSISTGTGLYEQY
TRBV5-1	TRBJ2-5	ASSFGQNRGETQY
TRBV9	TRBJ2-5	ASSPGLAGEETQY
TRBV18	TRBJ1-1	ASTRRGTLEAF
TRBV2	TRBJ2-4	ASNSGDRAKNIQY
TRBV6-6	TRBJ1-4	ASSHSSRGDGKLF
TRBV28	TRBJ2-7	ASSADTVGVQY
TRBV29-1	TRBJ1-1	SASGRAGAEAF
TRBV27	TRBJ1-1	ASSASRNTEAF
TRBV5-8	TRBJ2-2	ASREQGGYTGELF
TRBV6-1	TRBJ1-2	ASSETGDYGYT
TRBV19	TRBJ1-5	ASSRRSPPQPQH